This T cell receptor (beta chain) was captured in a study of blood T cells in healthy people across ages. As for the study in general: About one barcoded beta molecule per two T cells came from capture by template switching.

Germline-derived CDR1 and CDR2 are MNHEY and SVGAGI. CDR3 length: 15 amino acids. V shed 0 bases and J shed 2 bases, with 9 bases lying between them. PCR was performed a second time for about 7 to 11 cycles using a sample-barcoded 5' primer and a J-beta primer mix. TCRdb re-called the 5' RACE reads through MiXCR, storing one row per CDR3 protein. The data contain 900,000 to 950,000 distinct CDR3 sequences, 25% to 35% of them singletons. This clonotype was seen more than once but under ten times. The data were also submitted as part of a second study, on T cells of mothers and their children. This second study says: Reads obtained per mother exceeded 9.5 million TCR beta CDR3 reads, with several million obtained per child. Slightly higher but non-significant overlap marked related mother-child pairs versus unrelated pairs.

The sample was blood. The chain is built from TRBV6-5 and TRBJ2-3, with D unclear. This sequence was found in a woman aged 40 to 55 in good health. The CDR3 reads CASSYSRVYTDTQYF. The CDR3 DNA is TGTGCCAGCAGTTACTCACGAGTTTACACAGATACGCAGTATTTT.